A selection of T cell receptor beta chains follows, all from one sample in a study of T-cell reconstitution after alpha-beta-depleted transplantation in children. TCRdb itself ran the PCR reads through MiXCR, one entry per CDR3 protein. The table includes almost 500,000 distinct CDR3 sequences, roughly 10% detected once. The material sequenced was PBMCs, taken before TCRalphabeta/CD19-depleted stem cell transplant. These receptors all stem from a child aged 2-15 years with inherited bone marrow failure, due to receive a stem cell transplant. The CDR3 runs from the conserved cysteine through the conserved F or W. D genes are given only for firm matches. Not all rows give a size; the values are once, few, many and, for expanded clones, a class.

d_call j_call v_call clone_size cdr3_aa cdr3_nt
- TRBJ2-1 TRBV7-9 few CASSSPRAAPSPNEQFF TGTGCCAGCAGCTCCCCTAGGGCGGCCCCATCCCCAAATGAGCAGTTCTTC
- TRBJ1-2 TRBV12-3/TRBV12-4 many CASSFRGDWARMGGYTF TGTGCCAGCAGTTTTCGGGGGGACTGGGCTCGGATGGGTGGCTACACCTTC
- TRBJ2-1 TRBV20-1 - CSASPGGSYNEQFF TGCAGTGCTAGTCCGGGCGGCTCCTACAATGAGCAGTTCTTC
TRBD2 TRBJ2-3 TRBV20-1 many CSASGLAGEDTQYF TGCAGTGCTTCGGGACTAGCGGGAGAAGATACGCAGTATTTT
- TRBJ2-3 TRBV20-1 - CSAGGRGSTDTQYF TGCAGTGCGGGCGGCAGGGGCTCCACAGATACGCAGTATTTT
TRBD1 TRBJ1-6 TRBV20-1 few CSARAHRGFDSPLHF TGCAGTGCTAGAGCACACAGGGGTTTTGATTCACCCCTCCACTTT
- TRBJ2-4 TRBV24-1 - CATSDVRRDTRLQDIQYF TGTGCCACCAGTGATGTCAGGCGGGACACCAGGCTACAAGACATTCAGTACTTC
TRBD1 TRBJ2-5 TRBV7-9 many CASSRDRGFLETQYF TGTGCCAGCAGCCGGGACAGGGGGTTTCTGGAGACCCAGTACTTC
TRBD2 TRBJ2-1 TRBV12-3/TRBV12-4 - CASRPFRTSGYSSYNEQFF TGTGCCAGCAGGCCCTTCAGGACTAGCGGATATTCCTCCTACAATGAGCAGTTCTTC
TRBD2 TRBJ2-1 TRBV7-2 - CASTLAGRSYNEQFF TGTGCCAGCACCCTAGCGGGCCGCTCCTACAATGAGCAGTTCTTC
TRBD2 TRBJ2-1 TRBV7-9 many CASSSPGSAGGPSLNEQFF TGTGCCAGCAGCTCCCCGGGTTCAGCGGGAGGGCCTAGTTTGAATGAGCAGTTCTTC
- TRBJ1-1 TRBV12-3/TRBV12-4 many CASSLDGGTEAFF TGTGCCAGCAGTTTAGATGGTGGAACTGAAGCTTTCTTT
TRBD1 TRBJ2-2 TRBV28 many CASSGSGGTGELFF TGTGCCAGCAGTGGTTCAGGGGGCACCGGGGAGCTGTTTTTT
- TRBJ2-2 TRBV6-2/TRBV6-3 many CASSGNSAFGELFF TGTGCCAGCAGTGGGAACTCTGCGTTCGGGGAGCTGTTTTTT
- TRBJ2-2 TRBV24-1 few CATIPERGGRAGELFF TGTGCCACCATCCCGGAGAGAGGGGGTAGGGCCGGGGAGCTGTTTTTT
TRBD1 TRBJ2-7 TRBV29-1 - CSVGTGGIGSMYF TGCAGCGTAGGGACAGGGGGCATAGGATCCATGTACTTC
- TRBJ1-4 TRBV7-9 few CASSSAGIREKLFF TGTGCCAGCAGCTCTGCAGGGATTCGGGAAAAACTGTTTTTT
- TRBJ2-1 TRBV29-1 many CSVEYMGDEQFF TGCAGCGTTGAATATATGGGCGATGAGCAGTTCTTC
- TRBJ2-7 TRBV5-6 - CASSRDTEGGQYF TGTGCCAGCAGCCGGGATACAGAGGGCGGGCAGTACTTC
- TRBJ2-5 TRBV7-8 few CASSLVGADRWGETQYF TGTGCCAGCAGCTTAGTAGGGGCGGATAGATGGGGGGAGACCCAGTACTTC
- TRBJ1-2 TRBV7-2 - CASSFQGSTYGYTF TGTGCCAGCAGCTTTCAGGGCTCTACCTATGGCTACACCTTC
TRBD2 TRBJ2-5 TRBV27 many CASSQSLLAERGTQYF TGTGCCAGCAGTCAATCTCTACTAGCGGAACGGGGGACCCAGTACTTC
- TRBJ2-4 TRBV7-9 many CASSSLADLAKNIQYF TGTGCCAGCAGCTCCCTGGCGGACCTAGCCAAAAACATTCAGTACTTC